This TCR beta chain is drawn from a study of T-cell memory formation after mild COVID-19. With 5 bases clipped from V and 5 bases from J, the junction kept 5 bases outside the gene matches. The CDR3 has 12 residues. Germline V gene data show CDR1 as DFQATT and CDR2 as SNEGSKA (reference sequence). Each CDR3 protein gets one entry after TCRdb re-called the 5' RACE reads with MiXCR. The table shows about 340,000 distinct CDR3 sequences, with about 20% occurring only once. This clonotype showed up just a few times. Sample: PBMCs or a T cell subset sorted from them (not recorded which). The V call is TRBV20-1, the J call TRBJ2-7, with 8 bases identical to TRBD1. This TCR came from a man between 18 and 35 years old who had mild COVID-19 (a few samples of this study predate the infection). Cell type and time point are not known. In DNA form, the CDR3 reads TGCAGTGCTGAGCTGGACAGGGACGAGCAGTACTTC. This codes for CSAELDRDEQYF.